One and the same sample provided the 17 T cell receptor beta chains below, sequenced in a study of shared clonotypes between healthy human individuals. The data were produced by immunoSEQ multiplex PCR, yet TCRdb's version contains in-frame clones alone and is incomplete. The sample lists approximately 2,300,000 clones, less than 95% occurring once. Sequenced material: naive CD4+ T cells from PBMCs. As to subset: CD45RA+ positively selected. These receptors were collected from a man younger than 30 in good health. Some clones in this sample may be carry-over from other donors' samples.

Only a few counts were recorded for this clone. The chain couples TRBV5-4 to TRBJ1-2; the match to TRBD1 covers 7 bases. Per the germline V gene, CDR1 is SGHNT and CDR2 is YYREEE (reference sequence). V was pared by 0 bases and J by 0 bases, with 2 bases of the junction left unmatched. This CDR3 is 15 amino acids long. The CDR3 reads CASSLGRGSNYGYTF. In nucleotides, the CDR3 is TGTGCCAGCAGCTTGGGCAGGGGGTCTAACTATGGCTACACCTTC.

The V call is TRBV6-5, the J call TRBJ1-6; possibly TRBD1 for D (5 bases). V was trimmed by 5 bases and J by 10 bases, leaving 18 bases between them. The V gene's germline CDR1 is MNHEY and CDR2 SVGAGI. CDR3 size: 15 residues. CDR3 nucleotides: TGTGCCAGCAGTCTTACGCTCGGGACGAACTCACCCCTCCACTTT. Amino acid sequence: CASSLTLGTNSPLHF.

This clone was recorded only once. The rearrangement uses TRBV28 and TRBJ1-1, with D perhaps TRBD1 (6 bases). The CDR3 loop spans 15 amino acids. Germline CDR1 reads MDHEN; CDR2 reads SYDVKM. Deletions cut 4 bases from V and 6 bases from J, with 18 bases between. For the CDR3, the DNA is TGTGCCAGCAGTTACCGAATCTGGGGGGGGCCTGAAGCTTTCTTT. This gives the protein CASSYRIWGGPEAFF.

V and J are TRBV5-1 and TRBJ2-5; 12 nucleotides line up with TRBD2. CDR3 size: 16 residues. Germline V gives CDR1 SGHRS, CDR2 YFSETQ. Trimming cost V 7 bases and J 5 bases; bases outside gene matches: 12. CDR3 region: CASADTTSGRSETQYF. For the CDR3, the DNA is TGCGCCAGCGCCGATACTACTAGCGGGAGGTCCGAGACCCAGTACTTC.

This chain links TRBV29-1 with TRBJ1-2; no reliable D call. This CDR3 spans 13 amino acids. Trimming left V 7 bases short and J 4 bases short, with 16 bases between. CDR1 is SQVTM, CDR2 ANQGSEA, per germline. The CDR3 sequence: CSAGSETTYGYTF. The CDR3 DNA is TGCAGCGCCGGATCCGAAACTACCTATGGCTACACCTTC.

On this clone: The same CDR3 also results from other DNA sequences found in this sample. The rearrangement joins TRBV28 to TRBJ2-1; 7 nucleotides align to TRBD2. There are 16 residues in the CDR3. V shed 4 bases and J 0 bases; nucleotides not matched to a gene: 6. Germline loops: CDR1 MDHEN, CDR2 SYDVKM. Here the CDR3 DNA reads TGTGCCAGCAGTTCACTAGCGCCGAGCTCCTACAATGAGCAGTTCTTC. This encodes CASSSLAPSSYNEQFF.

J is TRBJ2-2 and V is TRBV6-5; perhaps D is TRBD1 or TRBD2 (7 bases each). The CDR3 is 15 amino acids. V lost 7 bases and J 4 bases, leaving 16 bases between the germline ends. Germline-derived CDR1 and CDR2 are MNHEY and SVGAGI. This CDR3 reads CASNKQGRGTGELFF. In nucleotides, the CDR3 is TGTGCCAGCAATAAACAGGGGAGGGGCACCGGGGAGCTGTTTTTT.

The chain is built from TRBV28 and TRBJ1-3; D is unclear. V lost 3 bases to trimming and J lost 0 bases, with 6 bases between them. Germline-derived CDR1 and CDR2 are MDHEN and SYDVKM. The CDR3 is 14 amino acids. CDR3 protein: CASSFRVSGNTIYF. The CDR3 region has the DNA TGTGCCAGCAGTTTCCGAGTCTCTGGAAACACCATATATTTT.

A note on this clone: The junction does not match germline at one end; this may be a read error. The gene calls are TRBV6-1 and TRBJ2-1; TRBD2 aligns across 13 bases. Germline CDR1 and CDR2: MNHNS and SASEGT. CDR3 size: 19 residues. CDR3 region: CASSEEATSGRASHNEQFF. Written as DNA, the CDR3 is TGTGCCAGCAGTGAAGAGGCAACTAGCGGGAGGGCCTCCCACAATGAGCAGTTCTTC.

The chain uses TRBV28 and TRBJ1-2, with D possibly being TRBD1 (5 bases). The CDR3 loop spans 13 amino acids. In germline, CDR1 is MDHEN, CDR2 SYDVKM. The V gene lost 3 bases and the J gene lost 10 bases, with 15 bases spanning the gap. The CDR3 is CASSFRLGPVYTF. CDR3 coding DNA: TGTGCCAGCAGTTTTCGGTTGGGGCCAGTCTACACCTTC.

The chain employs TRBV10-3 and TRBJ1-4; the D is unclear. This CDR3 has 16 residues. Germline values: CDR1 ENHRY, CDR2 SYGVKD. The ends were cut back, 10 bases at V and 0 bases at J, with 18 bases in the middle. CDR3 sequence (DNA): TGTGCCACCACCCCCCGGGTTCTAGCAACTAATGAAAAACTGTTTTTT. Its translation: CATTPRVLATNEKLFF.

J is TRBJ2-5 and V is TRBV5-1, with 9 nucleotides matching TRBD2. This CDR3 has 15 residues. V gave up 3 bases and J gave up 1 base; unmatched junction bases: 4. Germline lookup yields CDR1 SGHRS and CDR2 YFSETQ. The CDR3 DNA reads TGCGCCAGCAGCTGGGCGGGGGGGCCCCAAGAGACCCAGTACTTC. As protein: CASSWAGGPQETQYF.

This CDR3 is CASRTGGEGSYEQYF. The CDR3 DNA is TGTGCCAGCAGGACAGGGGGCGAGGGCTCCTACGAGCAGTACTTC. The V and J genes are TRBV2 and TRBJ2-7; 10 positions agree with TRBD1. This CDR3 comprises 15 residues. Unmatched junction bases numbered 5, after V lost 6 bases and J lost 0 bases. CDR1 and CDR2 from the germline V gene are SNHLY and FYNNEI. The complete variable domain, with remaining parts taken from reference TRBV2 and TRBJ2-7, reads EPEVTQTPSHQVTQMGQEVILRCVPISNHLYFYWYRQILGQKVEFLVSFYNNEISEKSEIFDDQFSVERPDGSNFTLKIRSTKLEDSAMYFCASRTGGEGSYEQYFGPGTRLTVT.

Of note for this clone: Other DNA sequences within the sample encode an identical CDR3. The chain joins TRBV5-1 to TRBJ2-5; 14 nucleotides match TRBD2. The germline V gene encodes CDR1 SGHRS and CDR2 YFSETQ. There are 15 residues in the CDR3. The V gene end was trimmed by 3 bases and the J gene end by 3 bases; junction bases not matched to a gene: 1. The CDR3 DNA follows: TGCGCCAGCAGCTGGGGACTAGCGGGAGAAGAGACCCAGTACTTC. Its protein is CASSWGLAGEETQYF.

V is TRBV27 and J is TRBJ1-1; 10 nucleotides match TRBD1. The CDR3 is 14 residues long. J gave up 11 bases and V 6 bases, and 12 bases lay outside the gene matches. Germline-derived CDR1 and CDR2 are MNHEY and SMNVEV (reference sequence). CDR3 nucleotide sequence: TGTGCCAGCAGACCGATGCGACAGGGGGCAGGGGCTTTCTTT. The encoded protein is CASRPMRQGAGAFF.

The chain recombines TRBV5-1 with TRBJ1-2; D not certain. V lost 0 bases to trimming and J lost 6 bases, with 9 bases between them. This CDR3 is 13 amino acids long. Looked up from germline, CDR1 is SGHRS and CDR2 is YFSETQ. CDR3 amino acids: CASSLVPGDGYTF. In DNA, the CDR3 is TGCGCCAGCAGCTTGGTACCGGGCGATGGCTACACCTTC.

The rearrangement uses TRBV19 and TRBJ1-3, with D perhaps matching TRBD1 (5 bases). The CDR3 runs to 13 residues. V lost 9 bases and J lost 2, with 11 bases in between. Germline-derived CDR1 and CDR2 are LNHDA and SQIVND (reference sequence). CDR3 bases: TGTGCCAGCAAAACAGGTCCTGGAAACACCATATATTTT. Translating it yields CASKTGPGNTIYF.